This T cell receptor (beta chain) stems from a study of shared clonotypes between healthy human individuals. For the study at large: Per donor, CD8 memory used one plate, CD8 naive used two, CD4 memory used three and CD4 naive used three. The study, taken as a whole, reports: Among donors, the sharing of clonotypes was expected to be influenced by sequencing depth.

The sample holds a few counts of this clone. Its antigen is not known. The table came from immunoSEQ multiplex PCR; TCRdb's copy has only in-frame clones and leaves some out. The top ten hold under 2% of the sample, which has fewer than 850,000 clones, about two thirds seen once. This CDR3 comprises 12 residues. The V gene lost 1 base and the J gene lost 15 bases, with 15 bases spanning the gap. The germline V gene encodes CDR1 GTSNPN and CDR2 SVGIG (reference sequence). The chain recombines TRBV30 with TRBJ1-4, with a tentative D call TRBD1 (5 bases). The sequence derives from a woman in her 30s in good health. Material for sequencing was memory CD4+ T cells sorted from blood. Subset here: CD45RA-negative fraction. The CDR3 reads CAWSAVQAGVFF. The CDR3 DNA reads TGTGCCTGGAGTGCGGTACAGGCCGGGGTGTTTTTT.